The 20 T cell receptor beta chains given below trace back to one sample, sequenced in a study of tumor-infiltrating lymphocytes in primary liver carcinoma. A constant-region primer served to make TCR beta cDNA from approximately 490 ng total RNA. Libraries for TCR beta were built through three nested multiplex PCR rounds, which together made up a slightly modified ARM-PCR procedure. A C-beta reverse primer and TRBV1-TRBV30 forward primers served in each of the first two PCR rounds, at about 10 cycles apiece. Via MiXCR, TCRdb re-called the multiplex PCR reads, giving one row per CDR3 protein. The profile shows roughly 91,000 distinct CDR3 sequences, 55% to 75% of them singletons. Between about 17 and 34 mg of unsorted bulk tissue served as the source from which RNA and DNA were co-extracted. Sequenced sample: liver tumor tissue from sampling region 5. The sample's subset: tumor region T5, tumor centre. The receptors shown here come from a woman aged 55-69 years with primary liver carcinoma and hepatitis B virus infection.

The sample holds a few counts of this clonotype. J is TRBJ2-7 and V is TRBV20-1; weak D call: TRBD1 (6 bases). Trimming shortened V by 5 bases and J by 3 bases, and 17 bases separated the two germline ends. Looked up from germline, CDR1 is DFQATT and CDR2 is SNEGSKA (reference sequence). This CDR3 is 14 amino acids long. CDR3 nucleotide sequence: TGCAGTGCTCAGTCCCCAGGGGTGCTCTACGAGCAGTACTTC. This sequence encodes CSAQSPGVLYEQYF.

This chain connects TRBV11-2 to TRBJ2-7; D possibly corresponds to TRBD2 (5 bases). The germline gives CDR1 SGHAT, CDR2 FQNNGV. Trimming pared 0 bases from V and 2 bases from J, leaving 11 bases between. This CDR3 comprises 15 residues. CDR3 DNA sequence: TGTGCCAGCAGCTTAGATAGGACTGGGGCCTACGAGCAGTACTTC. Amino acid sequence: CASSLDRTGAYEQYF.

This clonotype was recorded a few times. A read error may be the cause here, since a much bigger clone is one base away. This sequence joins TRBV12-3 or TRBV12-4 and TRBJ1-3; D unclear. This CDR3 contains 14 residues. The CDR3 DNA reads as TGTGTCAGCAGTCCTGTCTACTCTGGAAACACCATATATTTT. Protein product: CVSSPVYSGNTIYF.

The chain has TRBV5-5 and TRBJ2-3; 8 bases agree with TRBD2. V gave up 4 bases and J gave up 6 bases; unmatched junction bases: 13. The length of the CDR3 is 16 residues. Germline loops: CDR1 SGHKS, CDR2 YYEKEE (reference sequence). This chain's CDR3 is CASSLQLAAPTDTQYF. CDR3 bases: TGTGCCAGCAGCCTACAACTAGCGGCCCCCACGGATACGCAGTATTTT.

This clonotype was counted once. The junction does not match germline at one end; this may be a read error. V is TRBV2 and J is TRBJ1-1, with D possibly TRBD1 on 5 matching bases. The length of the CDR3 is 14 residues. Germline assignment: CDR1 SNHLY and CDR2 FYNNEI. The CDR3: CASSLGPSDTVAFF. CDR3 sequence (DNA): TGTGCCAGCAGCTTGGGTCCTTCGGACACTGTAGCTTTCTTT.

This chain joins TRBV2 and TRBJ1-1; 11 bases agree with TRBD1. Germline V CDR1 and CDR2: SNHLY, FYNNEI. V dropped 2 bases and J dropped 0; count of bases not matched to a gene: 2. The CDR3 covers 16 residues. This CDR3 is CASSERDRGVNTEAFF. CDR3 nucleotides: TGTGCCAGCAGTGAACGGGACAGGGGGGTGAACACTGAAGCTTTCTTT.

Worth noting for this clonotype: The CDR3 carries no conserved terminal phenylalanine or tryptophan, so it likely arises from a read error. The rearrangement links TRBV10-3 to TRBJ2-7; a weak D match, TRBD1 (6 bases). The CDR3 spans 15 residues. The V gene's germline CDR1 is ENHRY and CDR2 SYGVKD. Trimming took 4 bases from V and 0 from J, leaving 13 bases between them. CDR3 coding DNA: TGTGCCATCAGTGGCCGGGACACCACCTCCTACGAGCAGTACCTC. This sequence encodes CAISGRDTTSYEQYL.

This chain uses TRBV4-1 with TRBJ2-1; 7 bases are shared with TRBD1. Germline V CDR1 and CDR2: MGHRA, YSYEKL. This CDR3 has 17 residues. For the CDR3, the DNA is TGCGTCAACAGCCTCACAGAGGGGGCTGGGGTATACAATGAGCAGTTCTTC. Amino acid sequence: CVNSLTEGAGVYNEQFF.

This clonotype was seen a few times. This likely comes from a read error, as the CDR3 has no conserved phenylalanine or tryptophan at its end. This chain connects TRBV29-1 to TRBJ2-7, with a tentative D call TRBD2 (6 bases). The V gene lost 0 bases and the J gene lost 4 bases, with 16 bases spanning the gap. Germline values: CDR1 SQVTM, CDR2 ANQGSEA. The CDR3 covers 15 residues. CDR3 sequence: CSVEDSGTPPYEQYS. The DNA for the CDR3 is TGCAGCGTTGAAGACTCTGGGACTCCCCCGTACGAGCAGTACTCC.

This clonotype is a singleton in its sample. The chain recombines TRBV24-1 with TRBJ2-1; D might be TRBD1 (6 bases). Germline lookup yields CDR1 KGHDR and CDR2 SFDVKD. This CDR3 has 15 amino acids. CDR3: CTSRRGSELYNEQFF. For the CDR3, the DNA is TGTACCAGCAGAAGGGGGTCTGAACTCTACAATGAGCAGTTCTTC.

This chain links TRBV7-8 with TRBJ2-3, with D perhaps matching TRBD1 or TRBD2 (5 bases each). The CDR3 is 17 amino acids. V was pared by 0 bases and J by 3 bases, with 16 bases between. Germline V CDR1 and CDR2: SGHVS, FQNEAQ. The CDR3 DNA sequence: TGTGCCAGCAGCTTAGCGCCGGGGCTTTTGGAAACAGATACGCAGTATTTT. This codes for CASSLAPGLLETDTQYF.

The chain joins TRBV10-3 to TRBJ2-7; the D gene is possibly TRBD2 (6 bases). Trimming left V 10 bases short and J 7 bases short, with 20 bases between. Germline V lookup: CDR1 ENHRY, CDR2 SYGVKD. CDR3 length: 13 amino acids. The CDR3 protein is CATRREQEGEQYF. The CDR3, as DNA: TGTGCCACCCGGAGGGAGCAGGAAGGGGAGCAGTACTTC.

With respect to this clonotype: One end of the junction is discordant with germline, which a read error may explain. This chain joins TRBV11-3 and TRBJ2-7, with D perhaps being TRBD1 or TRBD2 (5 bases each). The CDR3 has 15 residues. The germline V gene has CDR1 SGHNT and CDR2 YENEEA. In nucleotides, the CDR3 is TGTGCCAGCAGCTTCTTCCCTCGGGACGGCTACGAGCAATACTTC. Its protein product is CASSFFPRDGYEQYF.

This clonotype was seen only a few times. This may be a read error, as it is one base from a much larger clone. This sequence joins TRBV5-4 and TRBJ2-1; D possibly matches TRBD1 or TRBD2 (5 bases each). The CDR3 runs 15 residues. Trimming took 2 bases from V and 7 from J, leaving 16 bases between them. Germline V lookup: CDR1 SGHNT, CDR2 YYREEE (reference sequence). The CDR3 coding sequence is TGTGCCAGCAGCTTCACTTCGGGACCCATTAATGAGCAGTTCTTC. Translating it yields CASSFTSGPINEQFF.

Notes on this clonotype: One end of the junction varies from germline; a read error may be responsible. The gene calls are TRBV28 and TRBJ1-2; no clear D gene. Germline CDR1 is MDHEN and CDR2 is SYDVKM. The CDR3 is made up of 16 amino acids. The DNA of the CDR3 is TGTGCCAACACCCCTAGACCACAAAACCCGAACTATGGCTACAACTTC. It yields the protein CANTPRPQNPNYGYNF.

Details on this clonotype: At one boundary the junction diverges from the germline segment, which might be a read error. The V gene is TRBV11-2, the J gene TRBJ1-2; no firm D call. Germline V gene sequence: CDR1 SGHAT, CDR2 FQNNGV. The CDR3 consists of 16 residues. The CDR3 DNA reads TGTGCCAGCAGCCTCGGGTCACCGGATGGGTTCTATGGCTACGCCTTC. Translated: CASSLGSPDGFYGYAF.

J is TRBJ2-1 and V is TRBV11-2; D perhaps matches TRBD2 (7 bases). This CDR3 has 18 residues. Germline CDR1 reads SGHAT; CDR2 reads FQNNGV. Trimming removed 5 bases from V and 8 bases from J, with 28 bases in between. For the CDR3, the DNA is TGTGCCAGCAGCGCGAGGCTCGCAGGGGACTATATGGCCTATGAGCAGTTCTTC. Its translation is CASSARLAGDYMAYEQFF.

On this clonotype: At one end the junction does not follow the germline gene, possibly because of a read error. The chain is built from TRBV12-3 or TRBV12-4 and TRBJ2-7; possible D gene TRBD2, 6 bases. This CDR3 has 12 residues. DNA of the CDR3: TGTGCCAACAGTTTGGGAGGAAACGGGCAGTACTTC. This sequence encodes CANSLGGNGQYF.

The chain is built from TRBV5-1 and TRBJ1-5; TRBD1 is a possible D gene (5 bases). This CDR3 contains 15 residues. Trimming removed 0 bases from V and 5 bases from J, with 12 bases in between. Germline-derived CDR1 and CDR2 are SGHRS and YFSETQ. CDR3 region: CASSLEGCSDQPQHF. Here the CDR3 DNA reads TGCGCCAGCAGCTTGGAGGGGTGTTCCGATCAGCCCCAGCATTTT.

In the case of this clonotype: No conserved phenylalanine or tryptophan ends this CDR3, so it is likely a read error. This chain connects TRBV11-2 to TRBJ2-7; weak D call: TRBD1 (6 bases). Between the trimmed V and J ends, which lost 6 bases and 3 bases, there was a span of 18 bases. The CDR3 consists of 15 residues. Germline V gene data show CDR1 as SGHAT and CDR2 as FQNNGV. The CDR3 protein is CASRPSIRDNYEQYL. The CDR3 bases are TGTGCCAGCAGGCCAAGCATTCGGGACAACTACGAGCAGTACCTC.